The clone carrying this T cell receptor beta chain was found many times. The data derive from a study of early T cells in non-severe SARS-CoV-2 infection. Study in general: Bulk RNA taken from unsorted whole blood was sequenced, leaving chains unpaired.

In TCRdb, the 5' RACE reads were re-called with MiXCR into one record per CDR3 protein. This sample has over 90,000 distinct CDR3 sequences, with around 12% found just once. V gave up 3 bases and J gave up 9 bases, with 12 bases separating them. CDR1 and CDR2 from the germline V gene are MGHDK and SYGVNS. The CDR3 covers 13 residues. V and J are TRBV25-1 and TRBJ1-5; no definite D call. The clonotype originates from an adult who was a healthcare worker with PCR-confirmed SARS-CoV-2 infection or an uninfected control (not recorded which). Sequences were obtained from whole blood. The DNA for the CDR3 is TGTGCCAGCAGTGAGGGGTGGCATACGCCCCAGCATTTT. Its translation: CASSEGWHTPQHF.